This record looks at one TCR beta chain sequence and its context. The sample is drawn from a study of blood T cell repertoires in COVID-19. Turning to the study itself: COVID-19 samples, acute and convalescent, were from the United States, Italy and Spain. Sample material is recorded as cDNA or gDNA derived from T cells, B-cell-depleted T cells, or PBMCs.

Assay: immunoSEQ multiplex PCR; the TCRdb copy retains only in-frame clones and omits some. The sample has about 230,000 clones; roughly 80% are singletons. Per the germline V gene, CDR1 is SEHNR and CDR2 is FQNEAQ (reference sequence). V was shortened by 4 bases and J by 9 bases, with 7 bases between the two germline ends. There are 11 residues in the CDR3. The chain employs TRBV7-9 and TRBJ2-1, with D possibly matching TRBD1 (5 bases). The receptor was derived from an elderly woman with acute or convalescent COVID-19. Sequencing was done on a sample of peripheral blood. The CDR3 sequence: CASSSGIEQFF. The CDR3 nucleotides are TGTGCCAGCAGCTCAGGGATTGAGCAGTTCTTC.